This is a list of T cell receptor beta chains from one sample in a study of T-cell memory formation after mild COVID-19. A single record per CDR3 protein comes from TCRdb applying MiXCR to the 5' RACE reads. Here the sample spans under 550,000 distinct CDR3 sequences, about 20% being singletons. The sequenced sample consisted of PBMCs or a T cell subset sorted from them (not recorded which). The receptors were gathered from an adult woman who had mild COVID-19 (a few samples of this study predate the infection). Cell type and time point are not known. Each CDR3 is given with its conserved first and last residue. The D gene is left open where the match is weak. Clone size appears in some rows only: once, few, many, or a class for an expanded clone.

d_call	clone_size	v_call	j_call	cdr3_aa	cdr3_nt
TRBD2	.	TRBV5-1	TRBJ2-1	CASSLAGGAGNEQFF	TGCGCCAGCAGCTTGGCCGGGGGGGCCGGCAATGAGCAGTTCTTC
TRBD2	few	TRBV19	TRBJ2-7	CASSIPETSGNFYEQYF	TGTGCCAGTAGTATTCCCGAGACTAGCGGGAATTTCTACGAGCAGTACTTC
.	few	TRBV30	TRBJ2-7	CAWSVAGDEQYF	TGTGCCTGGAGCGTGGCAGGGGACGAGCAGTACTTC
.	few	TRBV12-3/TRBV12-4	TRBJ2-2	CASSSLRLGGELFF	TGTGCCAGCAGTTCCCTCCGGCTCGGCGGGGAGCTGTTTTTT
.	few	TRBV7-2	TRBJ2-3	CASSLGPYTDTQYF	TGTGCCAGCAGCTTAGGCCCTTACACAGATACGCAGTATTTT
.	many	TRBV5-1	TRBJ2-1	CASTKEWNNNEQFF	TGCGCCAGCACCAAGGAGTGGAACAACAATGAGCAGTTCTTC
.	.	TRBV7-9	TRBJ1-2	CASSLDSLVANYGYTF	TGTGCCAGCAGCCTCGACAGCCTCGTAGCTAACTATGGCTACACCTTC
.	few	TRBV20-1	TRBJ1-2	CSARLPKDHRYGYTF	TGCAGTGCTAGGCTGCCAAAGGACCATCGCTATGGCTACACCTTC
.	few	TRBV5-4	TRBJ2-2	CASSSRTGATGELFF	TGTGCCAGCAGCTCAAGGACGGGGGCCACCGGGGAGCTGTTTTTT
.	few	TRBV4-2	TRBJ2-7	CASSQEVRVSSYEQYF	TGTGCCAGCAGCCAAGAAGTCAGGGTCTCCTCCTACGAGCAGTACTTC
.	.	TRBV12-3/TRBV12-4	TRBJ2-1	CASSLGFPGRLGSSYNEQFF	TGTGCCAGCAGTTTAGGTTTTCCCGGCAGATTGGGGAGCTCCTACAATGAGCAGTTCTTC
.	few	TRBV5-6	TRBJ2-5	CASSRKEWYQETQYF	TGTGCCAGCAGCCGCAAAGAGTGGTACCAAGAGACCCAGTACTTC
.	few	TRBV20-1	TRBJ2-2	CSARDILRAGELFF	TGCAGTGCTAGGGACATATTGCGTGCCGGGGAGCTGTTTTTT
.	.	TRBV2	TRBJ1-4	CASSEFWATNEKLFF	TGTGCCAGCAGTGAGTTCTGGGCAACTAATGAAAAACTGTTTTTT
.	few	TRBV24-1	TRBJ1-5	CATRTGYDQPQHF	TGTGCCACTAGGACCGGGTATGATCAGCCCCAGCATTTT
.	.	TRBV20-1	TRBJ1-2	CSAIGEIYGYTF	TGCAGTGCCATCGGTGAGATCTATGGCTACACCTTC
TRBD2	few	TRBV7-8	TRBJ2-1	CASSLEGTSVNEQFF	TGTGCCAGCAGCTTAGAGGGGACTAGTGTCAATGAGCAGTTCTTC
TRBD1	few	TRBV7-3	TRBJ2-2	CASSSAGTGFSGELFF	TGTGCCAGCAGCTCGGCCGGGACAGGGTTCTCCGGGGAGCTGTTTTTT
TRBD1	.	TRBV6-5	TRBJ2-7	CASSPVTGLSDEQYF	TGTGCCAGCAGCCCGGTGACAGGGCTCTCGGACGAGCAGTACTTC
TRBD1	many	TRBV5-1	TRBJ2-3	CASSPDRSTDTQYF	TGCGCCAGCAGCCCGGACAGGTCCACAGATACGCAGTATTTT
TRBD1	.	TRBV7-9	TRBJ1-6	CASSPPGQGGFSPLHF	TGTGCCAGCAGCCCCCCCGGACAGGGTGGATTCTCACCCCTCCACTTT
.	.	TRBV9	TRBJ2-7	CASSVGADHPYEQYF	TGTGCCAGCAGCGTAGGGGCAGACCACCCTTACGAGCAGTACTTC
TRBD2	.	TRBV5-1	TRBJ2-2	CASGLAGVFSNTGELFF	TGCGCCAGCGGACTAGCGGGGGTTTTCTCGAACACCGGGGAGCTGTTTTTT
TRBD2	few	TRBV11-2	TRBJ2-7	CASTGRGDEQYF	TGTGCCAGCACAGGGCGGGGGGACGAGCAGTACTTC
.	.	TRBV2	TRBJ2-1	CASSENRLYNEQFF	TGTGCCAGCAGTGAAAACAGGTTGTACAATGAGCAGTTCTTC
TRBD1	.	TRBV6-5	TRBJ1-2	CASSYGTGPFGGYTF	TGTGCCAGCAGTTACGGGACAGGGCCTTTCGGTGGCTACACCTTC
.	few	TRBV4-3	TRBJ1-5	CASSQARGQPQHF	TGCGCCAGCAGCCAAGCGCGAGGTCAGCCCCAGCATTTT
.	.	TRBV11-3	TRBJ2-2	CASSLQGPTGELFF	TGTGCCAGCAGCTTACAGGGGCCCACCGGGGAGCTGTTTTTT
TRBD2	few	TRBV3-1	TRBJ2-2	CASSHRRLAGGPGTGELFF	TGTGCCAGCAGCCACCGAAGGCTAGCGGGGGGCCCTGGCACCGGGGAGCTGTTTTTT
.	.	TRBV7-3	TRBJ2-3	CASKASSSTDTQYF	TGTGCCAGCAAGGCTAGCTCGAGCACAGATACGCAGTATTTT
.	.	TRBV6-6	TRBJ2-1	CAAGGQQFF	TGTGCCGCCGGGGGGCAGCAGTTCTTC
.	few	TRBV12-3/TRBV12-4	TRBJ2-5	CASISSGEETQYF	TGTGCCAGCATCTCCTCGGGGGAAGAGACCCAGTACTTC
.	few	TRBV5-1	TRBJ2-6	CASSLMANVLTF	TGCGCCAGCAGCTTGATGGCCAACGTCCTGACTTTC
.	.	TRBV7-2	TRBJ2-5	CASSLRSGYQSETQYF	TGTGCCAGCAGCTTACGTAGCGGCTACCAGAGTGAGACCCAGTACTTC
TRBD2	few	TRBV30	TRBJ2-1	CACPRVAGGPREQFF	TGTGCCTGTCCCCGCGTAGCGGGGGGGCCTCGTGAGCAGTTCTTC
.	.	TRBV30	TRBJ2-5	CAWSGGAVLIKETQYF	TGTGCCTGGAGTGGGGGGGCAGTCTTAATTAAAGAGACCCAGTACTTC
.	many	TRBV11-2	TRBJ1-2	CASSPPGGGYTF	TGTGCCAGCAGCCCTCCCGGGGGCGGCTACACCTTC
.	few	TRBV30	TRBJ1-2	CASIGQPPRYYGYTF	TGTGCCTCCATTGGACAGCCCCCTCGGTACTATGGCTACACCTTC